Presented here are 18 T cell receptor beta chains from one specimen sequenced in a study of blood T cell repertoires in COVID-19. The protocol was immunoSEQ multiplex PCR, while the TCRdb copy is restricted to in-frame clones and leaves out a portion. The sample comprises fewer than 250,000 clones, roughly 81% of which are singletons, and 4% rests with the top ten. Sequencing was done on a sample of peripheral blood. Every receptor here comes from a middle-aged man with acute or convalescent COVID-19.

The rearrangement uses TRBV24-1 and TRBJ2-3; possible D gene TRBD2, 7 bases. Germline-derived CDR1 and CDR2 are KGHDR and SFDVKD. This CDR3 has 16 amino acids. Trimming pared 6 bases from V and 0 bases from J, leaving 15 bases between. The CDR3 loop reads CATSSGGRGSTDTQYF. CDR3 DNA sequence: TGTGCCACCAGTTCCGGGGGGCGAGGGAGCACAGATACGCAGTATTTT.

CDR3 region: CASSERGQGREQYF. As DNA, the CDR3 is TGTGCCAGCAGTGAAAGGGGACAGGGGAGAGAGCAGTACTTC. The V gene is TRBV6-1, the J gene TRBJ2-7, with 10 bases aligning to TRBD1. Losses at the gene ends were 2 bases for V and 7 bases for J; bases not matched to a gene: 5. The CDR3 is 14 amino acids. Germline assignment: CDR1 MNHNS and CDR2 SASEGT.

This clone appeared many times. The chain employs TRBV27 and TRBJ2-7; 8 nucleotides line up with TRBD2. CDR1 is MNHEY and CDR2 is SMNVEV in the germline V gene (reference sequence). J was trimmed by 3 bases and V by 5 bases; bases with no gene match: 12. The CDR3 length is 16 residues. Here the CDR3 DNA reads TGTGCCAGCAGTCCCCCCGGCGGGGGGAAATTCTACGAGCAGTACTTC. Translated, it gives CASSPPGGGKFYEQYF.

The chain employs TRBV11-3 and TRBJ1-1; a possible D gene is TRBD1 (6 bases). Trimming took off 3 bases at V and 5 bases at J, with 13 bases between the two ends. This CDR3 has 14 amino acids. Per the germline V gene, CDR1 is SGHNT and CDR2 is YENEEA. CDR3 loop: CASSFRTAKTEAFF. CDR3 DNA: TGTGCCAGCAGCTTTCGGACAGCCAAAACTGAAGCTTTCTTT. The variable domain in full, completed from reference TRBV11-3 and TRBJ1-1, reads EAGVVQSPRYKIIEKKQPVAFWCNPISGHNTLYWYLQNLGQGPELLIRYENEEAVDDSQLPKDRFSAERLKGVDSTLKIQPAELGDSAVYLCASSFRTAKTEAFFGQGTRLTVV.

This chain joins TRBV4-1 and TRBJ1-6; no firm D call. CDR1 MGHRA and CDR2 YSYEKL come from the germline V gene. The CDR3 totals 15 residues. The V end was cut by 1 base, the J end by 9 bases, with 13 bases between. The CDR3 nucleotides read TGCGCCAGCAGCCAAGGAGGGATTGGGAGTTCACCCCTCCACTTT. Protein sequence: CASSQGGIGSSPLHF.

This clone was recorded only once. The chain recombines TRBV4-2 with TRBJ1-6; D gene unclear. The germline CDR1 and CDR2 sequences are LGHNA and YNFKEQ. There are 16 residues in the CDR3. V gave up 3 bases and J gave up 11 bases, with 20 bases separating them. This CDR3 is CASSQGPLATGPPLHF. The CDR3 nucleotides are TGTGCCAGCAGCCAGGGTCCGCTGGCGACGGGTCCACCCCTCCACTTT.

The chain recombines TRBV28 with TRBJ2-7, with D maybe TRBD2 (6 bases). Germline values: CDR1 MDHEN, CDR2 SYDVKM. The CDR3 has 14 residues. The V gene lost 6 bases and the J gene lost 1 base, with 13 bases spanning the gap. The CDR3 here is CASSQRGRSYEQYF. CDR3 bases: TGTGCCAGCAGCCAGAGAGGGAGGTCCTACGAGCAGTACTTC.

The chain has TRBV3-1 (or the pseudogene TRBV3-2) and TRBJ1-4; D gene uncertain. V gave up 0 bases and J gave up 7 bases, with 6 bases separating them. The CDR3 loop spans 13 amino acids. Looked up from germline, CDR1 is LGHDT and CDR2 is YNNKEL (reference sequence). Written as DNA, the CDR3 is TGTGCCAGCAGCCAAGATCGGGGTGAAAAACTGTTTTTT. Residues: CASSQDRGEKLFF.

The rearrangement links TRBV12-5 to TRBJ1-4, with 7 nucleotides matching TRBD1. Germline V gene sequence: CDR1 LGHNT, CDR2 FRNRAP. Trimming cost V 5 bases and J 5 bases; bases outside gene matches: 5. The CDR3 has 14 amino acids. The CDR3 loop is CASGPGTENEKLFF. The CDR3 region has the DNA TGTGCTAGTGGTCCCGGGACAGAGAATGAAAAACTGTTTTTT. The full variable domain, its missing parts supplied by reference TRBV12-5 and TRBJ1-4, is DARVTQTPRHKVTEMGQEVTMRCQPILGHNTVFWYRQTMMQGLELLAYFRNRAPLDDSGMPKDRFSAEMPDATLATLKIQPSEPRDSAVYFCASGPGTENEKLFFGSGTQLSVL.

The chain combines TRBV9 with TRBJ2-7; weak D call: TRBD2 (7 bases). Germline-derived CDR1 and CDR2 are SGDLS and YYNGEE. Trimming removed 3 bases from V and 3 bases from J, with 22 bases in between. This CDR3 spans 17 amino acids. CDR3 region: CASSGNPPGGQSYEQYF. The CDR3 DNA is TGTGCCAGCAGCGGAAACCCCCCCGGGGGGCAGAGCTACGAGCAGTACTTC.

This chain connects TRBV7-6 to TRBJ2-7; TRBD2 is a possible D gene (6 bases). V gave up 0 bases and J gave up 4 bases, with 10 bases separating them. The CDR3 has 14 residues. Germline CDR1 SGHVS, CDR2 FNYEAQ. This CDR3 is CASSLAGRSYEQYF. The DNA for the CDR3 is TGTGCCAGCAGCTTAGCGGGGAGGTCTTACGAGCAGTACTTC.

The chain has TRBV6-4 and TRBJ2-3; maybe TRBD2 (7 bases). Deletions cut 6 bases from V and 8 bases from J, with 12 bases between. The CDR3 has 12 amino acids. Germline lookup yields CDR1 MRHNA and CDR2 SNTAGT. The CDR3 nucleotides are TGTGCCAGCAGCGGGGGGCACGGTACGCAGTATTTT. Translating it yields CASSGGHGTQYF.

This clone was detected once. V and J are TRBV30 and TRBJ2-5, with D possibly matching TRBD2 (5 bases). With 0 bases removed from V and 1 base from J, the gap between germline ends came to 21 bases. The CDR3 contains 18 residues. CDR1 is GTSNPN, CDR2 SVGIG, per germline (reference sequence). Here the CDR3 reads CAWSVDRMPSRGQETQYF. Here the CDR3 DNA reads TGTGCCTGGAGTGTAGATCGGATGCCCTCCCGGGGCCAAGAGACCCAGTACTTC.

V and J are TRBV10-2 and TRBJ2-1; the match to TRBD2 covers 10 bases. The CDR3 contains 14 residues. Germline loops: CDR1 WSHSY, CDR2 SAAADI. Trimming took 5 bases from V and 4 from J; bases not matched to a gene: 2. The CDR3 is CASSLAGGYNEQFF. CDR3 nucleotide sequence: TGCGCCAGCAGTTTAGCGGGAGGTTACAATGAGCAGTTCTTC.

This chain links TRBV3-1 (or the pseudogene TRBV3-2) with TRBJ1-3; D is undetermined. The CDR3 totals 15 residues. Trimming took 1 base from V and 3 from J, leaving 10 bases between them. The V gene's germline CDR1 is LGHDT and CDR2 YNNKEL (reference sequence). CDR3 in DNA: TGTGCCAGCAGCCAAGGGTCTCACGGTGGAAACACCATATATTTT. Translating it yields CASSQGSHGGNTIYF.

The CDR3 sequence is CASSSRESSQPQHF. CDR3 sequence (DNA): TGTGCCAGCAGTTCCCGGGAATCGAGTCAGCCCCAGCATTTT. The chain has TRBV7-6 and TRBJ1-5; D gene unclear. V was cut by 6 bases and J by 6 bases, with 15 bases left in between. The CDR3 runs to 14 residues. Germline CDR1 reads SGHVS; CDR2 reads FNYEAQ.

V is TRBV29-1 and J is TRBJ1-2, with a possible D match to TRBD1 (5 bases). CDR1 is SQVTM and CDR2 is ANQGSEA in the germline V gene. V was shortened by 6 bases and J by 7 bases, with 21 bases between the two germline ends. The CDR3 contains 14 residues. This CDR3 reads CSVAPVSRDSGYTF. The CDR3 DNA follows: TGCAGCGTCGCTCCCGTGTCGCGGGACTCTGGCTACACCTTC.

The table lists this clone with a count of one. At the DNA level, this CDR3 is encoded by other sequences in the same sample as well. J is TRBJ2-7 and V is TRBV18; D is unresolved. Germline assignment: CDR1 KGHSH and CDR2 LQKENI. The V end lost 3 bases, the J end lost 0 bases, and 3 bases lay between the germline ends. CDR3 length: 12 residues. As DNA, the CDR3 is TGTGCCAGCTCACCGAGCTCCTACGAGCAGTACTTC. Protein: CASSPSSYEQYF.